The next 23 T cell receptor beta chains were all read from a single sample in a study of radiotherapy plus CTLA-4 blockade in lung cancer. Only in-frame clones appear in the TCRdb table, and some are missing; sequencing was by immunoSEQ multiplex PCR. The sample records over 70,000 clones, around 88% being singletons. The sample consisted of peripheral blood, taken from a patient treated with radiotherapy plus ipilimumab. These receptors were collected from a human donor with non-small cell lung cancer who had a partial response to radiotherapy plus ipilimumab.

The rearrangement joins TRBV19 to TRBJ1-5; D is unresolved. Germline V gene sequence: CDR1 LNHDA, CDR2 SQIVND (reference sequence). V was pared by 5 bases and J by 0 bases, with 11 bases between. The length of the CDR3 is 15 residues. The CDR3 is CASSPRLYSNQPQHF. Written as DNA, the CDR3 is TGTGCCAGTAGTCCGCGGCTCTATAGCAATCAGCCCCAGCATTTT.

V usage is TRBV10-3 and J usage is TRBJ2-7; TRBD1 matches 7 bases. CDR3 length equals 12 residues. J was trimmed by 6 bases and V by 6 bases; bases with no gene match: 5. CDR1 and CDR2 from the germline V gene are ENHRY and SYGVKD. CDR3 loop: CAISPTGIEQYF. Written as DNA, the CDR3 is TGTGCCATCAGCCCGACAGGGATCGAGCAGTACTTC.

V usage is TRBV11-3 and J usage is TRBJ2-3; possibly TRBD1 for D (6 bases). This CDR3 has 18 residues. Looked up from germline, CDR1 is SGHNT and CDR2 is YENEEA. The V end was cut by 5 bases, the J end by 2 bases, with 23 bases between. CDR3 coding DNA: TGTGCCAGCAGCCCCTTACCCCTAGGACAGACTAACACAGATACGCAGTATTTT. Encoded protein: CASSPLPLGQTNTDTQYF.

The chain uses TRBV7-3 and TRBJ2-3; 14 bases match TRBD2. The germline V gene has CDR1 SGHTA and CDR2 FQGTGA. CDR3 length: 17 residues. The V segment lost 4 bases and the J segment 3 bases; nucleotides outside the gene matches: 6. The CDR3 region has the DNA TGTGCCAGCAGCTCCGGGACTAGCGGGAGTGGGACAGATACGCAGTATTTT. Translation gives CASSSGTSGSGTDTQYF.

The CDR3 DNA is TGTGCCAGCTCACCACCCAGCGTCTATGGCTACACCTTC. Translated, it gives CASSPPSVYGYTF. The rearrangement joins TRBV18 to TRBJ1-2; D is ambiguous. Germline lookup yields CDR1 KGHSH and CDR2 LQKENI. This CDR3 comprises 13 residues. Trimming stripped 0 bases from V and 4 bases from J, with 6 bases between.

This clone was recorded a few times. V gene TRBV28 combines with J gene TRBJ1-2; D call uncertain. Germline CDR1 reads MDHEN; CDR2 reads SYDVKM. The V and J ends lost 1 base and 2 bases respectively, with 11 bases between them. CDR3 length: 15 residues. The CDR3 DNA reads TGTGCCAGCAGTTTATTCTTCTGGCAGAACTATGGCTACACCTTC. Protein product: CASSLFFWQNYGYTF.

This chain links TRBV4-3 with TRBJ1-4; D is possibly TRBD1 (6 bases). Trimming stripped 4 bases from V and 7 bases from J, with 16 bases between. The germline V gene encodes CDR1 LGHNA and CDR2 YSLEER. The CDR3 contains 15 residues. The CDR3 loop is CASSLGGGQSEKLFF. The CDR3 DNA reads TGCGCCAGCAGCCTTGGGGGGGGGCAGAGTGAAAAACTGTTTTTT.

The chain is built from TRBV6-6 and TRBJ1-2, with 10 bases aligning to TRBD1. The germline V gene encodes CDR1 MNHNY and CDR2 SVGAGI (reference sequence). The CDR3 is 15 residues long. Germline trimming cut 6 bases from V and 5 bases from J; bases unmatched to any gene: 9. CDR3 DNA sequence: TGTGCCAGCAGACAGGGACAGGGGTCAAAGTATGGCTACACCTTC. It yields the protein CASRQGQGSKYGYTF.

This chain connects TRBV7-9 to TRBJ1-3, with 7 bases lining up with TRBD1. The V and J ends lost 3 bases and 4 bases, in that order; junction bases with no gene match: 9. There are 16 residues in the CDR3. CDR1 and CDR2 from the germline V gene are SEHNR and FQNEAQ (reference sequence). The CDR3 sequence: CASSLLGGDKGNTIYF. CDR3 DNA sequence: TGTGCCAGCAGCTTGCTAGGGGGCGATAAAGGAAACACCATATATTTT.

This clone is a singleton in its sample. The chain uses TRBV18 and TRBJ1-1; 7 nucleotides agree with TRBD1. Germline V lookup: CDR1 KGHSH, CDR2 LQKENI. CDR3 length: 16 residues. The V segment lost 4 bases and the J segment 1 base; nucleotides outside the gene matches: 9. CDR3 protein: CASSRNTGAQNTEAFF. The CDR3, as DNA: TGTGCCAGCTCACGGAATACAGGGGCCCAGAACACTGAAGCTTTCTTT. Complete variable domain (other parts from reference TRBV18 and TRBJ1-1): NAGVMQNPRHLVRRRGQEARLRCSPMKGHSHVYWYRQLPEEGLKFMVYLQKENIIDESGMPKERFSAEFPKEGPSILRIQQVVRGDSAAYFCASSRNTGAQNTEAFFGQGTRLTVV.

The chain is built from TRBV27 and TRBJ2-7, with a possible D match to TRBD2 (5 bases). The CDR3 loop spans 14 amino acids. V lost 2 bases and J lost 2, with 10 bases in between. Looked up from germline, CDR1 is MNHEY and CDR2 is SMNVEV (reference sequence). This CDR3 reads CASSLGFGTYEQYF. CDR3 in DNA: TGTGCCAGCAGTTTAGGTTTCGGGACCTACGAGCAGTACTTC.

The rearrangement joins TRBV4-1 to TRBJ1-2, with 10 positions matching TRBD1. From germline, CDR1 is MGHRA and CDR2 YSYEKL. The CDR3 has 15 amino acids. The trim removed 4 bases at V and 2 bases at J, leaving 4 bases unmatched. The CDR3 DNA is TGCGCCAGCAGCCCCGGACAGGGGGGAAACTATGGCTACACCTTC. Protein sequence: CASSPGQGGNYGYTF.

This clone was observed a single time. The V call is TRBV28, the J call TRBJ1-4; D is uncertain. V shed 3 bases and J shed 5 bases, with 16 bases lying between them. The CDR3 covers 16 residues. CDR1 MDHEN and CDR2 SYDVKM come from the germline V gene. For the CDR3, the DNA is TGTGCCAGCAGTTTGCGTCAACCGGGAATGAATGAAAAACTGTTTTTT. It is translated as CASSLRQPGMNEKLFF.

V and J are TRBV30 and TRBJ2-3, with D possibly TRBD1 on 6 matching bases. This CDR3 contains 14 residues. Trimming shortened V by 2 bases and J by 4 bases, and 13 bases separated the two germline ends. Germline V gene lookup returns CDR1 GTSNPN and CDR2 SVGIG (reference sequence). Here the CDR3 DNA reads TGTGCCTGGAGTAGTAGGGGGATGGCAGATACGCAGTATTTT. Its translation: CAWSSRGMADTQYF. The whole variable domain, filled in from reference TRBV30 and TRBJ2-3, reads SQTIHQWPATLVQPVGSPLSLECTVEGTSNPNLYWYRQAAGRGLQLLFYSVGIGQISSEVPQNLSASRPQDRQFILSSKKLLLSDSGFYLCAWSSRGMADTQYFGPGTRLTVL.

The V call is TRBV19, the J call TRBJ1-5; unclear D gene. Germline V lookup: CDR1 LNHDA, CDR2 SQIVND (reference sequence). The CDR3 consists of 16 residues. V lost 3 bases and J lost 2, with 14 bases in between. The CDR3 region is CASSMETQRGNQPQHF. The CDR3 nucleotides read TGTGCCAGTAGTATGGAGACGCAACGGGGCAATCAGCCCCAGCATTTT.

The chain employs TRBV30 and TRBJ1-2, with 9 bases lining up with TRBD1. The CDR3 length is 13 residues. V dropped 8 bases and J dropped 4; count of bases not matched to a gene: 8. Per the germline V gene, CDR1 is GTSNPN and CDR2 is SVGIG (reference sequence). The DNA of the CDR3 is TGTGCCCCCCCGGGGGACAGGGCCTATGGCTACACCTTC. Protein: CAPPGDRAYGYTF.

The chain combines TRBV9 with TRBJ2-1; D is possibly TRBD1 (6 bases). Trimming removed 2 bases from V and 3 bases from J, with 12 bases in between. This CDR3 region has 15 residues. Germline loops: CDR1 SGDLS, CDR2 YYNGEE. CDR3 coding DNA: TGTGCCAGCAGCGTTGGTTTGGACAGCTACAATGAGCAGTTCTTC. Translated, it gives CASSVGLDSYNEQFF.

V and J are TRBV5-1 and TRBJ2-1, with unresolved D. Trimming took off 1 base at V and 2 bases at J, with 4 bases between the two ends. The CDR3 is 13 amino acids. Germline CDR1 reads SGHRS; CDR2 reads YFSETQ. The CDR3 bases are TGCGCCAGCAGCTTGTTCACCTACAATGAGCAGTTCTTC. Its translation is CASSLFTYNEQFF.

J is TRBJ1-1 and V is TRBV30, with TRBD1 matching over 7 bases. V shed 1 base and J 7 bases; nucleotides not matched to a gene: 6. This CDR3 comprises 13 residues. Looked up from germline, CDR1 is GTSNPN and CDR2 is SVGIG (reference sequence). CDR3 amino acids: CAWSAGTAIEAFF. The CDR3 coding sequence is TGTGCCTGGAGTGCCGGGACAGCTATTGAAGCTTTCTTT.

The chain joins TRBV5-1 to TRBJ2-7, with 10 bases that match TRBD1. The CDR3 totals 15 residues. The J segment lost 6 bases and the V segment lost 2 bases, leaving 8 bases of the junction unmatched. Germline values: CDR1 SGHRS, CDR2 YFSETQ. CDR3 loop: CASSFMGQGNSEQYF. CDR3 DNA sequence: TGCGCCAGCAGCTTTATGGGACAGGGGAATTCCGAGCAGTACTTC.

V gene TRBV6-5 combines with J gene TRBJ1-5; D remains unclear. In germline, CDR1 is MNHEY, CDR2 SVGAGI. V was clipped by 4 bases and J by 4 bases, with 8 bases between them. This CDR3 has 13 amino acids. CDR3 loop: CASSLQQNQPQHF. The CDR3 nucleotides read TGTGCCAGCAGTTTACAGCAAAATCAGCCCCAGCATTTT.

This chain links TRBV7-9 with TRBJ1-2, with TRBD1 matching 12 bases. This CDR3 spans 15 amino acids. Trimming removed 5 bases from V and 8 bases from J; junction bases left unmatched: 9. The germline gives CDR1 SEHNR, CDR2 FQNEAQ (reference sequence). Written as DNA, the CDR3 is TGTGCCAGCAGCGCCTCGGGACAGGGGGCCCTCGGCTACACCTTC. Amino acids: CASSASGQGALGYTF.

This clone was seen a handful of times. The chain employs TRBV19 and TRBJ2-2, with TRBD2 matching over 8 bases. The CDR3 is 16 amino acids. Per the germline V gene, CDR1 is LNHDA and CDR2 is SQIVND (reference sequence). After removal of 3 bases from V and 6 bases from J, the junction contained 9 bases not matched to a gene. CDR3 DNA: TGTGCCAGTAGTATTATAGCGGGATCGCTTGCCGGGGAGCTGTTTTTT. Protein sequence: CASSIIAGSLAGELFF.